Listed below are T cell receptor beta chains from one sample, sequenced in a study of early T cells in non-severe SARS-CoV-2 infection. TCRdb reprocessed the 5' RACE reads via MiXCR and lists one record per CDR3 protein. The table records some 60,000 distinct CDR3 sequences, roughly 8.8% of them present only once. The specimen was whole blood. All receptors come from an adult who was a healthcare worker with PCR-confirmed SARS-CoV-2 infection or an uninfected control (not recorded which). Each CDR3 is given without its conserved first and last residue. Fields, in order: V gene, J gene, CDR3 protein.

V: TRBV25-1; J: TRBJ2-3; CDR3: ASSESGGGGTDTQY
V: TRBV4-1; J: TRBJ2-3; CDR3: ASSQRGPETDTQY
V: TRBV14; J: TRBJ1-5; CDR3: ASSQTGGNQPQH
V: TRBV5-1; J: TRBJ2-5; CDR3: ASSRVPGEETQY
V: TRBV4-1; J: TRBJ2-3; CDR3: ASSQVLPYTDTQY
V: TRBV7-2; J: TRBJ2-2; CDR3: ASSGGRTGTGELF
V: TRBV20-1; J: TRBJ1-3; CDR3: SARKFSQGARGNTIY
V: TRBV7-8; J: TRBJ2-1; CDR3: ASSPARINEQF
V: TRBV28; J: TRBJ1-1; CDR3: ASSLGRMNTEAF
V: TRBV5-1; J: TRBJ2-2; CDR3: ASSLRGGAGTGELF
V: TRBV28; J: TRBJ1-5; CDR3: ASSLLESIYSNQPQH
V: TRBV12-3/TRBV12-4; J: TRBJ1-2; CDR3: ASSWDFGSYGYT
V: TRBV20-1; J: TRBJ1-5; CDR3: SARDAGAGQPQH
V: TRBV20-1; J: TRBJ1-2; CDR3: SASLTVGGNYGYT
V: TRBV14; J: TRBJ2-2; CDR3: ASSPLRDRGTTGELF
V: TRBV6-2/TRBV6-3; J: TRBJ2-1; CDR3: ASRDYLSYNEQF
V: TRBV7-2; J: TRBJ1-6; CDR3: ASSQQGQGVNSPLH
V: TRBV9; J: TRBJ2-6; CDR3: ASSPRGGANVLT
V: TRBV7-3; J: TRBJ2-2; CDR3: ASSPGTPNTGELF
V: TRBV14; J: TRBJ1-1; CDR3: ASSQEEDLEAF
V: TRBV28; J: TRBJ2-5; CDR3: ASSSSQGPGRETQY
V: TRBV12-3/TRBV12-4; J: TRBJ1-6; CDR3: ASSLWEGSYNSPLH
V: TRBV7-3; J: TRBJ1-1; CDR3: ASSLTQGSTEAF
V: TRBV12-3/TRBV12-4; J: TRBJ1-4; CDR3: ASSPGDSNNEKLF
V: TRBV27; J: TRBJ2-1; CDR3: ASSLSGTTANEQF
V: TRBV7-2; J: TRBJ2-5; CDR3: ASSFSGVQETQY
V: TRBV9; J: TRBJ2-3; CDR3: ASSVGGTSPHTQY
V: TRBV7-6; J: TRBJ2-2; CDR3: ASSLGPGQGNTGELF
V: TRBV5-6; J: TRBJ2-3; CDR3: ASSTTGSHQY
V: TRBV9; J: TRBJ2-1; CDR3: ASSVVASGGYNEQF
V: TRBV6-2/TRBV6-3; J: TRBJ1-6; CDR3: ASSLISLESNSPLH
V: TRBV30; J: TRBJ2-3; CDR3: AWSAIAGRTDTQY
V: TRBV7-8; J: TRBJ2-2; CDR3: ASSQLTVTTNTGELF
V: TRBV7-8; J: TRBJ2-1; CDR3: ASSPRLAGGKYNEQF
V: TRBV5-8; J: TRBJ2-5; CDR3: ASSYREMGETQY
V: TRBV6-1; J: TRBJ1-1; CDR3: ASSEGTEAF
V: TRBV3-1; J: TRBJ1-2; CDR3: ASSQGGQGTTRYGYT
V: TRBV5-1; J: TRBJ1-1; CDR3: ASSFQGEGGEAF
V: TRBV11-2; J: TRBJ2-5; CDR3: ASSLSGIETQY
V: TRBV7-2; J: TRBJ1-2; CDR3: ASSLDRVNYGYT
V: TRBV10-3; J: TRBJ2-4; CDR3: AISESLKLAGDIQY
V: TRBV11-1; J: TRBJ2-3; CDR3: ASRKRTSGGTDTQY
V: TRBV23-1; J: TRBJ2-3; CDR3: ASSQFFGRLAGGRGTDTQY
V: TRBV24-1; J: TRBJ2-3; CDR3: ATSDFTDTQY
V: TRBV5-4; J: TRBJ2-2; CDR3: ASSLSTGTTGELF
V: TRBV7-9; J: TRBJ1-6; CDR3: ASSLVGFIPLH
V: TRBV2; J: TRBJ1-1; CDR3: ASADRWSTEAF
V: TRBV20-1; J: TRBJ2-1; CDR3: SARDIAGGQNNEQF
V: TRBV6-1; J: TRBJ1-1; CDR3: ASNMNTEAF
V: TRBV18; J: TRBJ1-6; CDR3: ASSPALRDNSPLH
V: TRBV19; J: TRBJ2-1; CDR3: ASSLRGSEDNEQF